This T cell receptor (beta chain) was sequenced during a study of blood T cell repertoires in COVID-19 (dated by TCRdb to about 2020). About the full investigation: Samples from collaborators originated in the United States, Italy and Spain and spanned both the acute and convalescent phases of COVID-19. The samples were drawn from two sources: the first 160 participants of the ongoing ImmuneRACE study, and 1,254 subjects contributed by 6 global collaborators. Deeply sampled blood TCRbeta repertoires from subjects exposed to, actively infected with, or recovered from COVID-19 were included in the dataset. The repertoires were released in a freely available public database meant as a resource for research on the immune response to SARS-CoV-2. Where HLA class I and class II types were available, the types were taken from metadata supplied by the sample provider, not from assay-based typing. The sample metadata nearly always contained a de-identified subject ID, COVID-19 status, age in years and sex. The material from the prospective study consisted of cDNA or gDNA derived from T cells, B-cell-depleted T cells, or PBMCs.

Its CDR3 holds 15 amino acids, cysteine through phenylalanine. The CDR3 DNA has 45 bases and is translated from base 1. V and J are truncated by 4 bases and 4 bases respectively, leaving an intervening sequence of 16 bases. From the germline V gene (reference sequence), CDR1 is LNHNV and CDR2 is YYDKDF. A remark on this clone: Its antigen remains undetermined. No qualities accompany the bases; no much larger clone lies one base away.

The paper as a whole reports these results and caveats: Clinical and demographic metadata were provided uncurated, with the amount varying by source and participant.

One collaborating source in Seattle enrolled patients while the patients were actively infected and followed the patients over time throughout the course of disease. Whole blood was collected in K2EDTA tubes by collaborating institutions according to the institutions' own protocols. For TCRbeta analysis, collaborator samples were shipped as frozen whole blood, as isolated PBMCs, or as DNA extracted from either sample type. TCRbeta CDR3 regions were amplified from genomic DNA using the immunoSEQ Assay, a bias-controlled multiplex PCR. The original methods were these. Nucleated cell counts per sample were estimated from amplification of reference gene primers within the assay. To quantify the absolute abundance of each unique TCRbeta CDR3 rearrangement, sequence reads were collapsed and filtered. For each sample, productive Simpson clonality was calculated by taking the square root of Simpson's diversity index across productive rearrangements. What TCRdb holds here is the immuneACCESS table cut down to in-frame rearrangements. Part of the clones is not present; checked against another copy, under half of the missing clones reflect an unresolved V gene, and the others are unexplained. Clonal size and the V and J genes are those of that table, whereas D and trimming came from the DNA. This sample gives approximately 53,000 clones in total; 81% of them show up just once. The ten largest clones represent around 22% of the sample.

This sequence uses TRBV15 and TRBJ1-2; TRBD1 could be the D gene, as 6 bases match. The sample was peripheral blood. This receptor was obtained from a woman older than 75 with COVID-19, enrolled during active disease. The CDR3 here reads CATSTGRTEPYGYTF. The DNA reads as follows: TGTGCCACCAGCACGGGGCGGACAGAACCCTATGGCTACACCTTC. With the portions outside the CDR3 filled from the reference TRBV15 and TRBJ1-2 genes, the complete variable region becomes DAMVIQNPRYQVTQFGKPVTLSCSQTLNHNVMYWYQQKSSQAPKLLFHYYDKDFNNEADTPDNFQSRRPNTSFCFLDIRSPGLGDTAMYLCATSTGRTEPYGYTFGSGTRLTVV.